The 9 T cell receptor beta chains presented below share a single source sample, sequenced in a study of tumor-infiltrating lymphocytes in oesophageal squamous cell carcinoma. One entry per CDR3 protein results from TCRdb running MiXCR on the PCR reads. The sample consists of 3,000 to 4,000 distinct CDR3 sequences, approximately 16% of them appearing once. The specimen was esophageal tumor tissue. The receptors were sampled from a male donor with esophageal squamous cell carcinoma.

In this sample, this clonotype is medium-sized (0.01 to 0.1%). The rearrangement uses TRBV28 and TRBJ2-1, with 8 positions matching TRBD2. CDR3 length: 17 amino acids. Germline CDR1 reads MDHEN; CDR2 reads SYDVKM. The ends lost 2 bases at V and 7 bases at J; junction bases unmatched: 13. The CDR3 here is CASSLLFLAGHYNEQFF. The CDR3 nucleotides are TGTGCCAGCAGTTTACTTTTCCTAGCGGGCCACTATAATGAGCAGTTCTTC.

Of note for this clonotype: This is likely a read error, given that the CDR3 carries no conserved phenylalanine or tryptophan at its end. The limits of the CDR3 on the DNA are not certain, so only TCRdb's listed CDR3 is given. The chain's CDR3 is CASSLEGGGGSPLHFGN. This chain joins TRBV7-4 and TRBJ2-5; TRBD1, the D gene given by the table, was not confirmed from the DNA. Germline V CDR1 and CDR2: SGHVT, SQSDAQ. The CDR3 spans 17 amino acids, including both terminal residues.

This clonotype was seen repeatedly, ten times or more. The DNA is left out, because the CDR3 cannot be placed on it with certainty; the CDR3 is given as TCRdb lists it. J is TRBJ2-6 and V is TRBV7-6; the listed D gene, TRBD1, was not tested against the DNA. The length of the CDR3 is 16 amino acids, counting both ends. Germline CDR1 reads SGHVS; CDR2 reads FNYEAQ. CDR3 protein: CASTKPRDARWLHLRF.

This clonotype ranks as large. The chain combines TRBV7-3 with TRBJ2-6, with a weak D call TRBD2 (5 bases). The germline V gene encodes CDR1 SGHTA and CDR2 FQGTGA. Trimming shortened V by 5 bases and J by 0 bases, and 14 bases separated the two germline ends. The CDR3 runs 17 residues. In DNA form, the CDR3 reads TGTGCCAGCAGCCGAAAGGGAGCGAGCTCTGGGGCCAACGTCCTGACTTTC. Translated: CASSRKGASSGANVLTF.

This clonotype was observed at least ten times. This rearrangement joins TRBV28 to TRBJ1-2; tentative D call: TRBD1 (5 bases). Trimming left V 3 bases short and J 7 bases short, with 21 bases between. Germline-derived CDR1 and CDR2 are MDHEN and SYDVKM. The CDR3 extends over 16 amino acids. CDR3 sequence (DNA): TGTGCCAGCAGTTTCTTAGGGGACCGTGGAAAGGGTGGCTACACCTTC. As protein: CASSFLGDRGKGGYTF.

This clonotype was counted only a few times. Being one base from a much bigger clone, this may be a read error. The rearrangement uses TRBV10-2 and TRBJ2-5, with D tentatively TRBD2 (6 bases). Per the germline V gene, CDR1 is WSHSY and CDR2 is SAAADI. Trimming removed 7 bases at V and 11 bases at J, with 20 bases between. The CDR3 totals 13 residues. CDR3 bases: TGCGCCAGCAACCGCCAGGACTACAATGAGCAGTACTTC. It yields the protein CASNRQDYNEQYF.

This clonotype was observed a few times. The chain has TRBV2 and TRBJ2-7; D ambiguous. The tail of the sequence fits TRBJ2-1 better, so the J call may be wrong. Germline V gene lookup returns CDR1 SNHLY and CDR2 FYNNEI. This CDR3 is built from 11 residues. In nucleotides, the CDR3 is TGTGCCAGCAGTCCGAACAATGAGCAGTTCTTC. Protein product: CASSPNNEQFF.

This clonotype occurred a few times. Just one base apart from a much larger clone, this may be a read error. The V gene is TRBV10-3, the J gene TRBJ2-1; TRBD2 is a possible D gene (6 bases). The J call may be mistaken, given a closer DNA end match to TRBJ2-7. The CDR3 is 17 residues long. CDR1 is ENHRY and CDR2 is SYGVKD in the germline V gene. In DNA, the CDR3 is TGTGCCATCAGTGACGTGTCGGCGGGGAGCTCCTACAATGAGCAGTACTTC. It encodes CAISDVSAGSSYNEQYF.

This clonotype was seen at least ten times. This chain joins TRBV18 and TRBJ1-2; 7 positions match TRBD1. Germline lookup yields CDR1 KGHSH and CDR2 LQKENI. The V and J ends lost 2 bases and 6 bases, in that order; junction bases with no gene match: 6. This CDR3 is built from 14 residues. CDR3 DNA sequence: TGTGCCAGCTCACCATTGGGACAGCGGAATGGCTACACCTTC. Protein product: CASSPLGQRNGYTF.